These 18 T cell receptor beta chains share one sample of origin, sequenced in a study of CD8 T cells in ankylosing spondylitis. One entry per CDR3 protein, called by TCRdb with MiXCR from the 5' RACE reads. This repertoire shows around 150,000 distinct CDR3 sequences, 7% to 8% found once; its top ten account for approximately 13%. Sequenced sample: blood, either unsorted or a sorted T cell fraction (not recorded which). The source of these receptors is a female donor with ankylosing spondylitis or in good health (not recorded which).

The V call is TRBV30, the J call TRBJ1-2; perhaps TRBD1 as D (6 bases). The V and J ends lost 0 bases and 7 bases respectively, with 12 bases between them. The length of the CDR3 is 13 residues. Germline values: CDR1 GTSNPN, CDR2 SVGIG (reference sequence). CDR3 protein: CAWSVSRGAGYTF. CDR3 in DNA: TGTGCCTGGAGTGTTTCACGGGGGGCTGGCTACACCTTC.

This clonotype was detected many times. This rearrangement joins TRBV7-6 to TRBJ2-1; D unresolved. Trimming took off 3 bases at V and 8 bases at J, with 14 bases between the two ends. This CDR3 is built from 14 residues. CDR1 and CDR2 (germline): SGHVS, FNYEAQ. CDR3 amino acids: CASSFIEVNDEQFF. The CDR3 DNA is TGTGCCAGCAGCTTCATCGAGGTTAACGATGAGCAGTTCTTC.

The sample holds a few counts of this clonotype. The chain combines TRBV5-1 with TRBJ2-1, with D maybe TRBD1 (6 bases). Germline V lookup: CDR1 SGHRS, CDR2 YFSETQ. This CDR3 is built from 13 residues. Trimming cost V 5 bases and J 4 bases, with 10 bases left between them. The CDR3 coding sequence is TGCGCCAGCAGAATCACAGGGTACAATGAGCAGTTCTTC. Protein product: CASRITGYNEQFF.

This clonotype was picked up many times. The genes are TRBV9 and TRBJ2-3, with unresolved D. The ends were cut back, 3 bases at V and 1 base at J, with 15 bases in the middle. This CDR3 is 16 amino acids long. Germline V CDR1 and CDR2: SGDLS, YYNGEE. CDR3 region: CASSERPNPGTDTQYF. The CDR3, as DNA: TGTGCCAGCAGCGAACGCCCAAACCCTGGCACAGATACGCAGTATTTT.

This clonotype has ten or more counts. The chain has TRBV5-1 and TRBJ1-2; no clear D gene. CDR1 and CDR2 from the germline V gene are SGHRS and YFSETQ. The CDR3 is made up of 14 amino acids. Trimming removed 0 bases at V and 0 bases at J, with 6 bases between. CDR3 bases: TGCGCCAGCAGCTTGGACACGGCTAACTATGGCTACACCTTC. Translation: CASSLDTANYGYTF.

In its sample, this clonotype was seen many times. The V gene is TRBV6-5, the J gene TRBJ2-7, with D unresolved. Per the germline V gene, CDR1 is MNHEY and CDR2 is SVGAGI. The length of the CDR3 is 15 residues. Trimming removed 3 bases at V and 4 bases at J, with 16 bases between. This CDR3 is CASSYGTRLAYEQYF. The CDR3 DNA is TGTGCCAGCAGTTATGGAACCCGTCTGGCTTACGAGCAGTACTTC.

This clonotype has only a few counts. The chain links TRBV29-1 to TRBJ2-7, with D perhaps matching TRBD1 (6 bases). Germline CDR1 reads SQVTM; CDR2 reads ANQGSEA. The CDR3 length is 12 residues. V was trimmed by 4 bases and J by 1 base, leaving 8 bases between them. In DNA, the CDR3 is TGCAGCGTTGCAGGGGATTCCTACGAGCAGTACTTC. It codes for CSVAGDSYEQYF.

CDR3 loop: CASSRRTSGGVHEQFF. CDR3 bases: TGTGCCAGCAGCCGCAGGACTAGCGGGGGGGTCCATGAGCAGTTCTTC. The chain employs TRBV7-9 and TRBJ2-1; 15 bases agree with TRBD2. Trimming removed 5 bases from V and 8 bases from J; junction bases left unmatched: 7. The CDR3 runs to 16 residues. Germline V lookup: CDR1 SEHNR, CDR2 FQNEAQ (reference sequence).

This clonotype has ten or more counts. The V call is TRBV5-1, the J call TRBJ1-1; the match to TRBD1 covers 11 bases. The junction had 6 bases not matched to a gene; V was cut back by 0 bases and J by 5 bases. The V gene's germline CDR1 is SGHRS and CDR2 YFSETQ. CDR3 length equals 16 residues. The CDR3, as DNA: TGCGCCAGCAGCTTGGGGACAGGGGGCTTTGGGACTGAAGCTTTCTTT. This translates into CASSLGTGGFGTEAFF. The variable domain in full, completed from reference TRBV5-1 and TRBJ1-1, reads KAGVTQTPRYLIKTRGQQVTLSCSPISGHRSVSWYQQTPGQGLQFLFEYFSETQRNKGNFPGRFSGRQFSNSRSEMNVSTLELGDSALYLCASSLGTGGFGTEAFFGQGTRLTVV.

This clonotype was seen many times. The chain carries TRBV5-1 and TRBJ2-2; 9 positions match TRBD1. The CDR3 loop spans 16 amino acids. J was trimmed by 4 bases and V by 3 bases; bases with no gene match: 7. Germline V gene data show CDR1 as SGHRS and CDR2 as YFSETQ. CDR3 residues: CASSWTGTGITGELFF. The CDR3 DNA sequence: TGCGCCAGCAGCTGGACGGGGACAGGGATCACCGGGGAGCTGTTTTTT.

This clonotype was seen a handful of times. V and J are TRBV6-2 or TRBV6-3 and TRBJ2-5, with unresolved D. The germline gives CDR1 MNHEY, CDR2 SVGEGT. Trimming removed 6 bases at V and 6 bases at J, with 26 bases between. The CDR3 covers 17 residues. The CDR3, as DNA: TGTGCCAGCAGACTACGAGCAGGAGCACCCGAACGTCAGACCCAGTACTTC. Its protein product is CASRLRAGAPERQTQYF.

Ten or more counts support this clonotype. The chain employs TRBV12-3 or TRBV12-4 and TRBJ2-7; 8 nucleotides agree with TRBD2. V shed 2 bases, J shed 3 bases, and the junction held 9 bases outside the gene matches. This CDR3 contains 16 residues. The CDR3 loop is CASSLRVAGTYYEQYF. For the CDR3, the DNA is TGTGCCAGCAGTTTAAGGGTAGCGGGGACCTACTACGAGCAGTACTTC.

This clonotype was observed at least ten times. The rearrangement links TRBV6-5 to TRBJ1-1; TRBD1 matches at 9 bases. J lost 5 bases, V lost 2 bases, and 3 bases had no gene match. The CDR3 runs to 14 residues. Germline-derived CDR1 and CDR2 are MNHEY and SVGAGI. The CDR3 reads CASSYRTGETEAFF. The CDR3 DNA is TGTGCCAGCAGTTACAGGACAGGGGAGACTGAAGCTTTCTTT.

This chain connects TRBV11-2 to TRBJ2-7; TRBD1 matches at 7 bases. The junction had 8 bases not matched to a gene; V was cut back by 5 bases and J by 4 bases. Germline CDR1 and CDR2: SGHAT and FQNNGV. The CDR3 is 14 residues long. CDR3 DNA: TGTGCCAGCAGCGGCACAGGGGTGGAATACGAGCAGTACTTC. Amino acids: CASSGTGVEYEQYF.

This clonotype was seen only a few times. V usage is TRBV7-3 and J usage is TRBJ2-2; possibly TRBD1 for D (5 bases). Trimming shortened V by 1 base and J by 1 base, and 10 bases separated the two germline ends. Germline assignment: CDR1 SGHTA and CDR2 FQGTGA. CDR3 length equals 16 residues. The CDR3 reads CASSLMAGKNTGELFF. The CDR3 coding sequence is TGTGCCAGCAGCTTAATGGCAGGGAAGAACACCGGGGAGCTGTTTTTT. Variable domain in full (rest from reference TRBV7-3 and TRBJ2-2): GAGVSQTPSNKVTEKGKYVELRCDPISGHTALYWYRQSLGQGPEFLIYFQGTGAADDSGLPNDRFFAVRPEGSVSTLKIQRTERGDSAVYLCASSLMAGKNTGELFFGEGSRLTVL.

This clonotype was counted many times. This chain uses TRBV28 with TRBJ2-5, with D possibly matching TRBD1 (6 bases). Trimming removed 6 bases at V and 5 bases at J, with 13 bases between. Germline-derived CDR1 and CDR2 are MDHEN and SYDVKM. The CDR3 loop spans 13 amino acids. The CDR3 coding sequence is TGTGCCAGCAGCCTTGGAAGGGGGGAGACCCAGTACTTC. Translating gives CASSLGRGETQYF.

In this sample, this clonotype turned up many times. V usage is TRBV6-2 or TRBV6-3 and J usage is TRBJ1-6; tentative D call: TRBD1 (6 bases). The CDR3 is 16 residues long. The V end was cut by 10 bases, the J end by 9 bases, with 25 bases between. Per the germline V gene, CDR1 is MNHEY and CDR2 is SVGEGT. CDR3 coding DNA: TGTGCCACACGGGACATCCGCCTTGTGGCCGGTTCACCCCTCCACTTT. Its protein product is CATRDIRLVAGSPLHF.

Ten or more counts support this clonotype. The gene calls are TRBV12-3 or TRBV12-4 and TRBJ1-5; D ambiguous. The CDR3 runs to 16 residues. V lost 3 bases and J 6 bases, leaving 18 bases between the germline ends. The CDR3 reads CASSFRLLATGQPQHF. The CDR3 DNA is TGTGCCAGCAGTTTTAGGCTGCTCGCGACGGGTCAGCCCCAGCATTTT.